The 10 T cell receptor beta chains below come from one sample, sequenced in a study of beta chain features in type 1 diabetes. Reverse transcription of all isolated RNA meant that expressed TCRB transcripts were sequenced. Sequencing was performed with immunoSEQ multiplex PCR; in TCRdb, only in-frame clones are kept and a portion is missing. The profile shows under 450,000 clones, about 15% of them singletons. What was sequenced was naive CD4+ T cells from blood. These receptors were collected from a man aged 25 to 40 in good health.

This clone was counted between two and nine times. The V gene is TRBV7-2, the J gene TRBJ2-1; a weak D match, TRBD1 (5 bases). From germline, CDR1 is SGHTA and CDR2 FQGNSA. The CDR3 totals 14 residues. V lost 1 base to trimming and J lost 7 bases, with 11 bases between them. CDR3 bases: TGTGCCAGCAGCTTAGGGGCAGGGCGGAATGAGCAGTTCTTC. Protein product: CASSLGAGRNEQFF.

Only a few counts were recorded for this clone. The chain employs TRBV9 and TRBJ2-1; tentatively, D is TRBD1 (5 bases). The CDR3 runs 15 residues. V lost 0 bases and J lost 0, with 7 bases in between. Germline CDR1 reads SGDLS; CDR2 reads YYNGEE. The CDR3 sequence is CASSVGQNSYNEQFF. The CDR3, as DNA: TGTGCCAGCAGCGTAGGACAGAACTCCTACAATGAGCAGTTCTTC.

The V and J genes are TRBV5-4 and TRBJ2-1; tentatively, D is TRBD1 (6 bases). The CDR3 spans 15 residues. CDR1 and CDR2 (germline): SGHNT, YYREEE (reference sequence). V gave up 4 bases and J gave up 4 bases, with 15 bases separating them. The CDR3: CASSVTGLRYNEQFF. The CDR3 nucleotides read TGTGCCAGCAGCGTGACAGGTTTGCGATACAATGAGCAGTTCTTC.

The chain recombines TRBV7-2 with TRBJ2-1; a possible D gene is TRBD2 (5 bases). V was shortened by 6 bases and J by 9 bases, with 15 bases between the two germline ends. The germline CDR1 and CDR2 sequences are SGHTA and FQGNSA. The CDR3 loop spans 13 amino acids. The CDR3 loop reads CASSQSSRGEQFF. CDR3 in DNA: TGTGCCAGCAGTCAGAGCTCCCGGGGTGAGCAGTTCTTC. The variable domain in full, completed from reference TRBV7-2 and TRBJ2-1, reads GAGVSQSPSNKVTEKGKDVELRCDPISGHTALYWYRQSLGQGLEFLIYFQGNSAPDKSGLPSDRFSAERTGGSVSTLTIQRTQQEDSAVYLCASSQSSRGEQFFGPGTRLTVL.

This clone was seen a few times. This chain connects TRBV11-2 to TRBJ2-5, with 8 bases matching TRBD2. The CDR3 is 14 amino acids. V lost 2 bases, J lost 5 bases, and 4 bases stayed unmatched. The V gene's germline CDR1 is SGHAT and CDR2 FQNNGV. The CDR3 is CASSLSGGSETQYF. CDR3 DNA sequence: TGTGCCAGCAGCTTAAGCGGGGGAAGTGAGACCCAGTACTTC.

The rearrangement links TRBV2 to TRBJ2-5; 7 positions agree with TRBD1. Germline-derived CDR1 and CDR2 are SNHLY and FYNNEI. The V and J ends lost 7 bases and 2 bases, in that order; junction bases with no gene match: 10. This CDR3 has 15 amino acids. The CDR3 DNA reads as TGTGCCAGCACCCCGAAGGGGGCGGATCAAGAGACCCAGTACTTC. This codes for CASTPKGADQETQYF.

This clone has only a few counts. The CDR3 DNA sequence: TGCAGCGTGCAGGGCTCCTACGAGCAGTACTTC. The encoded protein is CSVQGSYEQYF. This chain links TRBV29-1 with TRBJ2-7; maybe TRBD1 (5 bases). Looked up from germline, CDR1 is SQVTM and CDR2 is ANQGSEA. The CDR3 runs to 11 residues. The V gene lost 6 bases and the J gene lost 0 bases, with 6 bases spanning the gap.

This rearrangement joins TRBV28 to TRBJ2-1; no clear D gene. V was shortened by 8 bases and J by 12 bases, with 11 bases between the two germline ends. Germline loops: CDR1 MDHEN, CDR2 SYDVKM. This CDR3 comprises 10 residues. DNA for the CDR3: TGTGCCAGCGGACCCGGCACGCAGTTCTTC. This gives the protein CASGPGTQFF.

The chain is built from TRBV5-1 and TRBJ1-1; TRBD1 is a possible D gene (5 bases). V lost 4 bases, J lost 8 bases, and 12 bases lay in between. Germline loops: CDR1 SGHRS, CDR2 YFSETQ. CDR3 length: 12 residues. CDR3 loop: CASSQNRQEAFF. The DNA for the CDR3 is TGCGCCAGCAGCCAAAACAGGCAGGAAGCTTTCTTT.

V and J are TRBV6-6 and TRBJ1-1; 7 bases match TRBD1. Germline values: CDR1 MNHNY, CDR2 SVGAGI (reference sequence). The CDR3 spans 13 residues. V gave up 2 bases and J gave up 8 bases; unmatched junction bases: 5. DNA of the CDR3: TGTGCCAGCAGTTACCGGAAGACAGGGGAAGCTTTCTTT. Translation: CASSYRKTGEAFF.